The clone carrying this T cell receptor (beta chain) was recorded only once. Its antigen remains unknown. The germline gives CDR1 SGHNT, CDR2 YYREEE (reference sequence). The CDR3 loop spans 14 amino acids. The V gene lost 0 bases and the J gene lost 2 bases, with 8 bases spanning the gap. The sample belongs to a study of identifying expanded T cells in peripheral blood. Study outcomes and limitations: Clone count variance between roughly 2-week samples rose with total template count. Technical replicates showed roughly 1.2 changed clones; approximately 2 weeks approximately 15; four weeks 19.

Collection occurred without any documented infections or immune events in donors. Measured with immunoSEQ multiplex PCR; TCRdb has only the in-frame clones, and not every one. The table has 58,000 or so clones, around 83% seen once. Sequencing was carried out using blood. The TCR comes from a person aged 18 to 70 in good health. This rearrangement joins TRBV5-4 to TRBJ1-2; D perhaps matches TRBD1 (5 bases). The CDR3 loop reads CASSLGGRNYGYTF. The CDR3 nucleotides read TGTGCCAGCAGCTTGGGGGGGAGGAACTATGGCTACACCTTC.